These T cell receptor beta chains were read from a single sample in a study of regulatory T cells in long-lasting Graves disease. One entry per CDR3 protein results from TCRdb running MiXCR on the multiplex PCR reads. Seen here are around 460,000 distinct CDR3 sequences, 20% to 25% observed once, and the top ten hold roughly 7.1%. The source was peripheral blood mononuclear cells (PBMCs), collected when the disease was refractory, from a patient treated with antithyroid drugs. All receptors derive from a female donor with Graves disease. Both conserved end residues are part of each CDR3. D genes are given only for firm matches. Clone size is not always given. Where it is, it says once, few, many or a class for expanded clones.

J gene: TRBJ2-7
D gene: -
clone size: -
V gene: TRBV12-3/TRBV12-4
CDR3 protein: CASSLTGLDEQYF
CDR3 DNA: TGTGCCAGCAGTTTAACGGGTCTCGACGAGCAGTACTTC

J gene: TRBJ1-6
D gene: TRBD1
clone size: few
V gene: TRBV7-2
CDR3 protein: CASSFIAGGLSNSPLHF
CDR3 DNA: TGTGCCAGCAGCTTTATCGCAGGGGGCTTAAGTAATTCACCCCTCCACTTT

J gene: TRBJ1-3
D gene: -
clone size: -
V gene: TRBV24-1
CDR3 protein: CATSEGGSGNTIYF
CDR3 DNA: TGTGCCACCAGTGAGGGGGGCTCTGGAAACACCATATATTTT

J gene: TRBJ1-2
D gene: TRBD1
clone size: -
V gene: TRBV27
CDR3 protein: CASSYVGQGSYGYTF
CDR3 DNA: TGTGCCAGCAGTTATGTCGGACAGGGAAGCTATGGCTACACCTTC

J gene: TRBJ2-2
D gene: -
clone size: -
V gene: TRBV20-1
CDR3 protein: CSARDARTGELFF
CDR3 DNA: TGCAGTGCTAGAGATGCGCGGACCGGGGAGCTGTTTTTT

J gene: TRBJ2-6
D gene: -
clone size: many
V gene: TRBV29-1
CDR3 protein: CSVEEGRRSGANVLTF
CDR3 DNA: TGCAGCGTTGAAGAGGGACGCCGCTCTGGGGCCAACGTCCTGACTTTC

J gene: TRBJ2-7
D gene: -
clone size: few
V gene: TRBV28
CDR3 protein: CASRPASSYEQYF
CDR3 DNA: TGTGCCAGCCGCCCAGCAAGCTCCTACGAGCAGTACTTC

J gene: TRBJ1-5
D gene: TRBD1
clone size: many
V gene: TRBV28
CDR3 protein: CASRQGYSNQPQHF
CDR3 DNA: TGTGCCAGCAGACAGGGGTATAGCAATCAGCCCCAGCATTTT

J gene: TRBJ2-7
D gene: TRBD1
clone size: many
V gene: TRBV2
CDR3 protein: CASSEAFSLDRVVSSYEQYF
CDR3 DNA: TGTGCCAGCAGTGAAGCGTTCAGTTTAGACAGGGTAGTATCCTCGTACGAGCAGTACTTC

J gene: TRBJ1-1
D gene: -
clone size: many
V gene: TRBV29-1
CDR3 protein: CSVGDLGNTEAFF
CDR3 DNA: TGCAGCGTTGGGGACTTGGGGAACACTGAAGCTTTCTTT

J gene: TRBJ1-2
D gene: TRBD1
clone size: many
V gene: TRBV10-3
CDR3 protein: CAISWETGNGYTF
CDR3 DNA: TGTGCCATCAGTTGGGAGACAGGGAACGGCTACACCTTC

J gene: TRBJ1-6
D gene: -
clone size: few
V gene: TRBV9
CDR3 protein: CASSVADSLRSPLHF
CDR3 DNA: TGTGCCAGCAGCGTAGCTGACAGTCTACGTTCACCCCTCCACTTT

J gene: TRBJ2-5
D gene: TRBD2
clone size: many
V gene: TRBV2
CDR3 protein: CASSTGLAGETQYF
CDR3 DNA: TGTGCCAGCAGTACGGGACTAGCGGGGGAGACCCAGTACTTC

J gene: TRBJ1-2
D gene: -
clone size: few
V gene: TRBV4-1
CDR3 protein: CASSSEKGIHGYTF
CDR3 DNA: TGCGCCAGCAGCTCAGAAAAGGGAATCCATGGCTACACCTTC

J gene: TRBJ2-5
D gene: -
clone size: few
V gene: TRBV7-9
CDR3 protein: CASSLVAGRGQETQYF
CDR3 DNA: TGTGCCAGCAGCTTAGTTGCAGGGAGAGGCCAAGAGACCCAGTACTTC

J gene: TRBJ2-2
D gene: -
clone size: -
V gene: TRBV19
CDR3 protein: CASSTPPWGSVNTGELFF
CDR3 DNA: TGTGCCAGTAGTACCCCCCCATGGGGGTCCGTGAACACCGGGGAGCTGTTTTTT

J gene: TRBJ1-3
D gene: -
clone size: few
V gene: TRBV19
CDR3 protein: CASSRGADSGNTIYF
CDR3 DNA: TGTGCCAGTAGTCGAGGGGCAGACTCTGGAAACACCATATATTTT

J gene: TRBJ1-2
D gene: -
clone size: -
V gene: TRBV10-3
CDR3 protein: CAISDPTGNYGYTF
CDR3 DNA: TGTGCCATCAGTGACCCCACAGGGAACTATGGCTACACCTTC

J gene: TRBJ1-1
D gene: -
clone size: many
V gene: TRBV28
CDR3 protein: CASNERQGEAFF
CDR3 DNA: TGTGCCAGCAACGAGCGGCAAGGTGAAGCTTTCTTT

J gene: TRBJ2-7
D gene: -
clone size: many
V gene: TRBV2
CDR3 protein: CASSEARHYEQYF
CDR3 DNA: TGTGCCAGCAGTGAAGCCAGGCATTACGAGCAGTACTTC

J gene: TRBJ2-7
D gene: TRBD2
clone size: many
V gene: TRBV6-2/TRBV6-3
CDR3 protein: CASSYSASGRHEQYF
CDR3 DNA: TGTGCCAGCAGTTACTCGGCTAGCGGGAGGCACGAGCAGTACTTC

J gene: TRBJ1-2
D gene: -
clone size: many
V gene: TRBV12-3/TRBV12-4
CDR3 protein: CASSFRPVDGYTF
CDR3 DNA: TGTGCCAGCAGTTTCAGGCCCGTCGATGGCTACACCTTC

J gene: TRBJ1-3
D gene: -
clone size: -
V gene: TRBV6-2/TRBV6-3
CDR3 protein: CASSYPGRHTLRGGNTIYF
CDR3 DNA: TGTGCCAGCAGTTACCCTGGCAGGCATACCCTTCGAGGCGGAAACACCATATATTTT

J gene: TRBJ2-6
D gene: TRBD1
clone size: -
V gene: TRBV6-5
CDR3 protein: CASSYLDRGSGANVLTF
CDR3 DNA: TGTGCCAGCAGTTACTTAGACAGGGGATCTGGGGCCAACGTCCTGACTTTC

J gene: TRBJ1-4
D gene: -
clone size: many
V gene: TRBV29-1
CDR3 protein: CSVVGPINNEKLFF
CDR3 DNA: TGCAGCGTTGTAGGGCCAATCAATAATGAAAAACTGTTTTTT

J gene: TRBJ1-5
D gene: -
clone size: many
V gene: TRBV6-2/TRBV6-3
CDR3 protein: CASSKISGPNQPQHF
CDR3 DNA: TGTGCCAGCAGTAAAATATCAGGGCCCAATCAGCCCCAGCATTTT

J gene: TRBJ2-5
D gene: TRBD1
clone size: many
V gene: TRBV5-5
CDR3 protein: CASSWKGAGTGRRAQYF
CDR3 DNA: TGTGCCAGCAGCTGGAAGGGGGCCGGGACAGGGAGGAGGGCCCAGTACTTC

J gene: TRBJ1-1
D gene: -
clone size: -
V gene: TRBV6-5
CDR3 protein: CASSYSKYGQGEAFF
CDR3 DNA: TGTGCCAGCAGTTACTCAAAGTATGGGCAGGGTGAAGCTTTCTTT

J gene: TRBJ1-1
D gene: -
clone size: few
V gene: TRBV29-1
CDR3 protein: CSVKGGNTEAFF
CDR3 DNA: TGCAGCGTAAAGGGGGGAAACACTGAAGCTTTCTTT

J gene: TRBJ2-7
D gene: -
clone size: -
V gene: TRBV5-1
CDR3 protein: CASRGTPLGQREQYF
CDR3 DNA: TGCGCCAGCAGGGGGACTCCTTTGGGCCAGCGCGAGCAGTACTTC

J gene: TRBJ2-7
D gene: -
clone size: many
V gene: TRBV7-2
CDR3 protein: CASSASRGYEQYF
CDR3 DNA: TGTGCCAGCAGCGCAAGCCGGGGTTACGAGCAGTACTTC

J gene: TRBJ1-2
D gene: -
clone size: many
V gene: TRBV12-5
CDR3 protein: CASGMPGQIFGYTF
CDR3 DNA: TGTGCTAGTGGTATGCCGGGACAAATCTTTGGCTACACCTTC

J gene: TRBJ1-1
D gene: -
clone size: -
V gene: TRBV7-2
CDR3 protein: CASSPGGGFAEAFF
CDR3 DNA: TGTGCCAGCAGCCCCGGGGGGGGTTTCGCTGAAGCTTTCTTT

J gene: TRBJ1-1
D gene: -
clone size: once
V gene: TRBV5-5
CDR3 protein: CASSLAGTKGAEAFF
CDR3 DNA: TGTGCCAGCAGCTTGGCCGGGACAAAAGGGGCTGAAGCTTTCTTT

J gene: TRBJ1-1
D gene: -
clone size: -
V gene: TRBV30
CDR3 protein: CAWSVRDNTEAFF
CDR3 DNA: TGTGCCTGGAGTGTGAGGGATAACACTGAAGCTTTCTTT

J gene: TRBJ2-1
D gene: -
clone size: -
V gene: TRBV28
CDR3 protein: CASTPARFPPYNEQFF
CDR3 DNA: TGTGCCAGCACTCCGGCGCGATTTCCCCCCTACAATGAGCAGTTCTTC

J gene: TRBJ2-5
D gene: TRBD1
clone size: many
V gene: TRBV28
CDR3 protein: CASSEAGTGVKTQYF
CDR3 DNA: TGTGCCAGCAGTGAAGCGGGGACAGGGGTAAAGACCCAGTACTTC

J gene: TRBJ1-1
D gene: -
clone size: -
V gene: TRBV20-1
CDR3 protein: CSASQAGNTEAFF
CDR3 DNA: TGCAGTGCTAGTCAGGCAGGGAACACTGAAGCTTTCTTT

J gene: TRBJ1-4
D gene: -
clone size: many
V gene: TRBV20-1
CDR3 protein: CSARDFNRENEKLFF
CDR3 DNA: TGCAGTGCTAGAGATTTCAACAGGGAAAATGAAAAACTGTTTTTT

J gene: TRBJ2-7
D gene: TRBD2
clone size: -
V gene: TRBV20-1
CDR3 protein: CSASGGDTYEQYF
CDR3 DNA: TGCAGTGCTAGCGGGGGGGATACCTACGAGCAGTACTTC

J gene: TRBJ1-2
D gene: -
clone size: -
V gene: TRBV6-1
CDR3 protein: CASRASLNYGYTF
CDR3 DNA: TGTGCCAGCAGAGCTTCTCTTAACTATGGCTACACCTTC

J gene: TRBJ2-5
D gene: TRBD2
clone size: many
V gene: TRBV5-6
CDR3 protein: CASSSGTSGGPQETQYF
CDR3 DNA: TGTGCCAGCAGCTCCGGGACTAGCGGGGGGCCCCAAGAGACCCAGTACTTC

J gene: TRBJ2-7
D gene: -
clone size: many
V gene: TRBV7-2
CDR3 protein: CASSLVGSTYEQYF
CDR3 DNA: TGTGCCAGCAGCTTAGTGGGGTCTACCTACGAGCAGTACTTC

J gene: TRBJ2-4
D gene: -
clone size: few
V gene: TRBV5-5
CDR3 protein: CASSLSAGKNIQYF
CDR3 DNA: TGTGCCAGCAGCTTGTCTGCAGGGAAAAACATTCAGTACTTC

J gene: TRBJ2-2
D gene: -
clone size: few
V gene: TRBV11-2
CDR3 protein: CASSPLGGRSTGELFF
CDR3 DNA: TGTGCCAGCAGCCCCCTTGGGGGGCGTTCCACCGGGGAGCTGTTTTTT

J gene: TRBJ2-5
D gene: -
clone size: many
V gene: TRBV20-1
CDR3 protein: CSAPSPVGETQYF
CDR3 DNA: TGCAGTGCCCCCTCTCCAGTCGGTGAGACCCAGTACTTC

J gene: TRBJ2-7
D gene: TRBD2
clone size: many
V gene: TRBV27
CDR3 protein: CASSLGTSGIPYQHF
CDR3 DNA: TGTGCCAGCAGTCTAGGGACTAGCGGGATCCCCTATCAGCACTTC

J gene: TRBJ2-7
D gene: -
clone size: many
V gene: TRBV20-1
CDR3 protein: CSARPQGLEVEEQYF
CDR3 DNA: TGCAGTGCTAGGCCTCAGGGACTTGAAGTCGAGGAGCAGTACTTC

J gene: TRBJ2-7
D gene: TRBD1
clone size: many
V gene: TRBV2
CDR3 protein: CASSRQGDYEQYF
CDR3 DNA: TGTGCCAGCAGTAGACAGGGGGACTACGAGCAGTACTTC

J gene: TRBJ1-1
D gene: -
clone size: many
V gene: TRBV6-5
CDR3 protein: CASSSPGGRDANTEAFF
CDR3 DNA: TGTGCCAGCAGTTCTCCCGGGGGGAGGGATGCGAACACTGAAGCTTTCTTT